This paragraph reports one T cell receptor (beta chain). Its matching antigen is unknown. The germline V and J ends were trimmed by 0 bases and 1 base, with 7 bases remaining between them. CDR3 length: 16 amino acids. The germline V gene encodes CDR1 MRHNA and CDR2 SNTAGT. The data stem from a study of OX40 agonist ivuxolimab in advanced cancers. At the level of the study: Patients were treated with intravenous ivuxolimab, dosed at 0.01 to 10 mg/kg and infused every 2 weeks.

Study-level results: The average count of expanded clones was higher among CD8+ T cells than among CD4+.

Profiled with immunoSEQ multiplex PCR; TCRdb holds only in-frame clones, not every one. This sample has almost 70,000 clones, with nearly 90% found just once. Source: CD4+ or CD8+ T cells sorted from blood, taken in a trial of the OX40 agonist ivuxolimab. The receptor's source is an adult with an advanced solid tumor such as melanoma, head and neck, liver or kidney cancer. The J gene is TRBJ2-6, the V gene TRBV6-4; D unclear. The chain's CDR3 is CASSDSGVSGANVLTF. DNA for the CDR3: TGTGCCAGCAGTGACTCTGGTGTTTCTGGGGCCAACGTCCTGACTTTC.